The rows below give T cell receptor beta chains drawn from one sample of a study of T cell changes during pregnancy in multiple sclerosis. Sequencing was performed with immunoSEQ multiplex PCR; in TCRdb, only in-frame clones are kept and a portion is missing. The sample has approximately 100,000 clones, 75% to 95% seen once. The specimen comprised peripheral blood, sampled in the second trimester of pregnancy. Receptors were obtained from a female donor with multiple sclerosis, enrolled in a pregnancy study. CDR3s include the opening cysteine and the closing phenylalanine or tryptophan. A D gene is named only where the DNA matches it firmly. Size values are once, few and many counts, or a class for expanded clones, and some rows have none.

V gene: TRBV28
D gene: TRBD2
clone size: -
J gene: TRBJ2-2
CDR3 protein: CASCGGRARELFF
CDR3 DNA: TGTGCCAGCTGTGGGGGGAGGGCCCGGGAGCTGTTTTTT

V gene: TRBV4-2
D gene: TRBD1
clone size: -
J gene: TRBJ1-4
CDR3 protein: CASSQKISGRDRGEKLFF
CDR3 DNA: TGTGCCAGCAGCCAAAAAATCTCGGGTCGGGACAGGGGTGAAAAACTGTTTTTT

V gene: TRBV13
D gene: TRBD2
clone size: -
J gene: TRBJ2-7
CDR3 protein: CASSLGGGRPQYEQYF
CDR3 DNA: TGTGCCAGCAGCTTAGGGGGGGGGAGGCCACAGTACGAGCAGTACTTC

V gene: TRBV6-6
D gene: TRBD1
clone size: -
J gene: TRBJ2-7
CDR3 protein: CASSQSGTGPYEQYF
CDR3 DNA: TGTGCCAGCAGCCAGTCCGGGACAGGGCCCTACGAGCAGTACTTC

V gene: TRBV10-1
D gene: TRBD1
clone size: -
J gene: TRBJ1-1
CDR3 protein: CASSEGSWDRGAVRGMNTEAFF
CDR3 DNA: TGCGCCAGCAGCGAAGGCAGTTGGGACAGGGGGGCGGTCCGGGGTATGAACACTGAAGCTTTCTTT

V gene: TRBV7-9
D gene: TRBD2
clone size: once
J gene: TRBJ2-1
CDR3 protein: CASSSRLAGYNEQFF
CDR3 DNA: TGTGCCAGCAGCTCCCGACTAGCGGGCTACAATGAGCAGTTCTTC

V gene: TRBV6-5
D gene: TRBD2
clone size: -
J gene: TRBJ2-7
CDR3 protein: CASSPTRGRYYEQYF
CDR3 DNA: TGTGCCAGCAGTCCCACCCGCGGGAGGTACTACGAGCAGTACTTC

V gene: TRBV29-1
D gene: TRBD1
clone size: once
J gene: TRBJ2-3
CDR3 protein: CSAAGTGSTDTQYF
CDR3 DNA: TGCAGCGCGGCCGGGACAGGGAGCACAGATACGCAGTATTTT

V gene: TRBV6-5
D gene: -
clone size: -
J gene: TRBJ2-7
CDR3 protein: CASSYWADTYEQYF
CDR3 DNA: TGTGCCAGCAGTTACTGGGCCGATACCTACGAGCAGTACTTC

V gene: TRBV13
D gene: TRBD2
clone size: -
J gene: TRBJ2-1
CDR3 protein: CASSSGLALGQFF
CDR3 DNA: TGTGCCAGCAGCTCGGGACTAGCTCTGGGCCAGTTCTTC

V gene: TRBV6-6
D gene: -
clone size: -
J gene: TRBJ1-2
CDR3 protein: CASSYLGAYGYTF
CDR3 DNA: TGTGCCAGCAGTTACCTCGGTGCATATGGCTACACCTTC

V gene: TRBV10-2
D gene: -
clone size: -
J gene: TRBJ2-5
CDR3 protein: CASREAGRGETQYF
CDR3 DNA: TGCGCCAGCAGGGAAGCGGGGAGGGGGGAGACCCAGTACTTC

V gene: TRBV6-5
D gene: -
clone size: -
J gene: TRBJ1-1
CDR3 protein: CASSMPGGSEAFF
CDR3 DNA: TGTGCCAGCAGTATGCCGGGAGGCTCTGAAGCTTTCTTT

V gene: TRBV9
D gene: TRBD1
clone size: -
J gene: TRBJ1-2
CDR3 protein: CASSQTGGFGYTF
CDR3 DNA: TGTGCCAGCAGCCAGACAGGGGGCTTTGGCTACACCTTC

V gene: TRBV15
D gene: -
clone size: -
J gene: TRBJ2-3
CDR3 protein: CATSPRVSTDTQYF
CDR3 DNA: TGTGCCACCAGCCCTCGGGTCAGCACAGATACGCAGTATTTT

V gene: TRBV19
D gene: TRBD2
clone size: -
J gene: TRBJ2-7
CDR3 protein: CASSPGLAGYEQYF
CDR3 DNA: TGTGCCAGTAGCCCGGGACTAGCGGGGTACGAGCAGTACTTC

V gene: TRBV7-6
D gene: -
clone size: -
J gene: TRBJ2-5
CDR3 protein: CASSQAGTNYQETQYF
CDR3 DNA: TGTGCCAGCAGCCAAGCGGGTACGAACTACCAAGAGACCCAGTACTTC

V gene: TRBV28
D gene: TRBD1
clone size: -
J gene: TRBJ1-1
CDR3 protein: CASSRFQGVRTEAFF
CDR3 DNA: TGTGCCAGCAGCCGATTTCAGGGGGTAAGGACTGAAGCTTTCTTT

V gene: TRBV19
D gene: TRBD1
clone size: -
J gene: TRBJ1-1
CDR3 protein: CASRTGASEAFF
CDR3 DNA: TGTGCCAGTCGGACAGGGGCCTCTGAAGCTTTCTTT

V gene: TRBV6-6
D gene: TRBD2
clone size: once
J gene: TRBJ2-7
CDR3 protein: CASSYLGLAALDEQYF
CDR3 DNA: TGTGCCAGCAGTTACCTTGGACTAGCGGCTTTGGACGAGCAGTACTTC

V gene: TRBV5-4
D gene: -
clone size: -
J gene: TRBJ2-7
CDR3 protein: CASSPGAAGNEQYF
CDR3 DNA: TGTGCCAGCAGCCCGGGAGCGGCGGGGAACGAGCAGTACTTC

V gene: TRBV9
D gene: TRBD2
clone size: -
J gene: TRBJ2-3
CDR3 protein: CASSSGLASTDTQYF
CDR3 DNA: TGTGCCAGCAGCTCCGGACTAGCAAGCACAGATACGCAGTATTTT

V gene: TRBV19
D gene: -
clone size: -
J gene: TRBJ1-3
CDR3 protein: CASSIRPGDTIYF
CDR3 DNA: TGTGCCAGTAGTATCCGTCCGGGGGACACCATATATTTT

V gene: TRBV20-1
D gene: -
clone size: once
J gene: TRBJ2-7
CDR3 protein: CSARVIYEQYF
CDR3 DNA: TGCAGTGCTAGAGTTATCTACGAGCAGTACTTC

V gene: TRBV5-4
D gene: -
clone size: many
J gene: TRBJ2-7
CDR3 protein: CASSLIGAGEQYF
CDR3 DNA: TGTGCCAGCAGCTTGATCGGAGCCGGCGAGCAGTACTTC

V gene: TRBV29-1
D gene: TRBD1
clone size: -
J gene: TRBJ1-2
CDR3 protein: CSAGQDPNYGYTF
CDR3 DNA: TGCAGCGCGGGACAGGATCCTAACTATGGCTACACCTTC

V gene: TRBV7-6
D gene: TRBD1
clone size: -
J gene: TRBJ1-5
CDR3 protein: CASSPDRDQPQHF
CDR3 DNA: TGTGCCAGCAGCCCGGACAGGGATCAGCCCCAGCATTTT

V gene: TRBV6-5
D gene: -
clone size: -
J gene: TRBJ2-1
CDR3 protein: CASSSLNEQFF
CDR3 DNA: TGTGCCAGCAGTTCCCTGAATGAGCAGTTCTTC

V gene: TRBV7-3
D gene: TRBD2
clone size: -
J gene: TRBJ2-2
CDR3 protein: CASSPQLKAGGDTGELFF
CDR3 DNA: TGTGCCAGCAGCCCGCAGTTGAAGGCGGGAGGGGACACCGGGGAGCTGTTTTTT

V gene: TRBV23-1
D gene: TRBD1
clone size: -
J gene: TRBJ1-1
CDR3 protein: CASSHPGQGARYTEAFF
CDR3 DNA: TGCGCCAGCAGTCACCCCGGACAGGGGGCGAGGTACACTGAAGCTTTCTTT

V gene: TRBV11-3
D gene: TRBD2
clone size: -
J gene: TRBJ2-7
CDR3 protein: CASSLDSLAGIIYEQYF
CDR3 DNA: TGTGCCAGCAGCTTAGATTCACTAGCGGGCATTATCTACGAGCAGTACTTC

V gene: TRBV7-6
D gene: TRBD1
clone size: once
J gene: TRBJ2-1
CDR3 protein: CASSYLDRGSYNEQFF
CDR3 DNA: TGTGCCAGCAGCTATCTCGACAGGGGATCGTACAATGAGCAGTTCTTC

V gene: TRBV11-1
D gene: -
clone size: -
J gene: TRBJ2-7
CDR3 protein: CASSLTPARDEQYF
CDR3 DNA: TGTGCCAGCAGCCTAACTCCCGCCCGGGACGAGCAGTACTTC

V gene: TRBV27
D gene: TRBD2
clone size: -
J gene: TRBJ2-3
CDR3 protein: CASSLPRGGGTADTQYF
CDR3 DNA: TGTGCCAGCAGTTTACCCCGGGGCGGGGGTACGGCAGATACGCAGTATTTT

V gene: TRBV6-6
D gene: -
clone size: -
J gene: TRBJ1-1
CDR3 protein: CASNGQFNTEAFF
CDR3 DNA: TGTGCCAGCAATGGACAGTTTAACACTGAAGCTTTCTTT

V gene: TRBV29-1
D gene: -
clone size: -
J gene: TRBJ2-1
CDR3 protein: CSAEGGLSYNEQFF
CDR3 DNA: TGCAGTGCCGAAGGGGGTCTGTCCTACAATGAGCAGTTCTTC

V gene: TRBV19
D gene: -
clone size: -
J gene: TRBJ2-3
CDR3 protein: CASVDYPTDTQYF
CDR3 DNA: TGTGCCAGCGTGGACTACCCCACAGATACGCAGTATTTT

V gene: TRBV7-3
D gene: -
clone size: -
J gene: TRBJ2-4
CDR3 protein: CASSSPGERIIQYF
CDR3 DNA: TGTGCCAGCAGCTCCCCGGGGGAGCGAATCATTCAGTACTTC

V gene: TRBV5-1
D gene: TRBD2
clone size: -
J gene: TRBJ2-7
CDR3 protein: CASSLRLGLAGTSEQYF
CDR3 DNA: TGCGCCAGCAGCTTACGGCTGGGCCTAGCGGGAACGAGCGAGCAGTACTTC

V gene: TRBV7-9
D gene: TRBD2
clone size: -
J gene: TRBJ2-3
CDR3 protein: CASSLIGTSGPPQYF
CDR3 DNA: TGTGCCAGCAGCTTAATCGGGACTAGCGGGCCCCCCCAGTATTTT

V gene: TRBV4-3
D gene: TRBD1
clone size: -
J gene: TRBJ1-1
CDR3 protein: CASSQDGTAIYTEAFF
CDR3 DNA: TGCGCCAGCAGCCAAGATGGGACAGCTATTTACACTGAAGCTTTCTTT

V gene: TRBV5-4
D gene: -
clone size: -
J gene: TRBJ2-5
CDR3 protein: CASSFIMTPETQYF
CDR3 DNA: TGTGCCAGCAGCTTTATTATGACTCCAGAGACCCAGTACTTC

V gene: TRBV28
D gene: -
clone size: -
J gene: TRBJ1-5
CDR3 protein: CASSPGKSYSNQPQHF
CDR3 DNA: TGTGCCAGCAGTCCCGGGAAGTCATATAGCAATCAGCCCCAGCATTTT

V gene: TRBV5-4
D gene: TRBD2
clone size: -
J gene: TRBJ2-7
CDR3 protein: CASSPGGAGANEQYF
CDR3 DNA: TGTGCCAGCAGCCCCGGGGGAGCGGGAGCCAACGAGCAGTACTTC

V gene: TRBV29-1
D gene: TRBD2
clone size: -
J gene: TRBJ2-7
CDR3 protein: CSVEIAGSSYEQYF
CDR3 DNA: TGCAGCGTTGAAATAGCGGGGAGCTCCTACGAGCAGTACTTC

V gene: TRBV11-3
D gene: TRBD1
clone size: -
J gene: TRBJ2-1
CDR3 protein: CASSPDRQGWNEQFF
CDR3 DNA: TGTGCCAGCAGCCCCGATAGACAGGGGTGGAATGAGCAGTTCTTC

V gene: TRBV9
D gene: -
clone size: -
J gene: TRBJ2-2
CDR3 protein: CASSVAVYTGELFF
CDR3 DNA: TGTGCCAGCAGCGTAGCGGTGTACACCGGGGAGCTGTTTTTT

V gene: TRBV10-3
D gene: TRBD2
clone size: -
J gene: TRBJ2-3
CDR3 protein: CAISDYSSGRAADTQYF
CDR3 DNA: TGTGCCATCAGTGATTACTCTAGCGGGAGGGCCGCTGATACGCAGTATTTT

V gene: TRBV10-1
D gene: -
clone size: -
J gene: TRBJ1-1
CDR3 protein: CASSDSEEDMNTEAFF
CDR3 DNA: TGCGCCAGCAGTGATTCCGAAGAGGACATGAACACTGAAGCTTTCTTT

V gene: TRBV28
D gene: TRBD2
clone size: few
J gene: TRBJ2-2
CDR3 protein: CASSSTQGLAGNTGELFF
CDR3 DNA: TGTGCCAGCAGTTCAACACAGGGACTAGCGGGTAACACCGGGGAGCTGTTTTTT

V gene: TRBV10-3
D gene: -
clone size: few
J gene: TRBJ1-1
CDR3 protein: CAIGQVGGTEAFF
CDR3 DNA: TGTGCCATCGGCCAGGTTGGGGGGACTGAAGCTTTCTTT

V gene: TRBV5-1
D gene: TRBD2
clone size: -
J gene: TRBJ2-7
CDR3 protein: CASSPAGSGRTYEQYF
CDR3 DNA: TGCGCCAGCAGCCCCGCAGGGAGCGGGAGGACCTACGAGCAGTACTTC

V gene: TRBV14
D gene: TRBD2
clone size: -
J gene: TRBJ2-1
CDR3 protein: CASSLSLAEGEQFF
CDR3 DNA: TGTGCCAGCAGCCTCTCGCTAGCGGAGGGTGAGCAGTTCTTC

V gene: TRBV15
D gene: -
clone size: -
J gene: TRBJ1-3
CDR3 protein: CATQNDGGSGNTIYF
CDR3 DNA: TGTGCCACCCAAAACGACGGGGGAAGTGGAAACACCATATATTTT

V gene: TRBV7-6
D gene: -
clone size: once
J gene: TRBJ2-1
CDR3 protein: CASSLGSSVVNEQFF
CDR3 DNA: TGTGCCAGCAGCTTAGGATCTAGCGTTGTCAATGAGCAGTTCTTC

V gene: TRBV28
D gene: TRBD1
clone size: -
J gene: TRBJ1-1
CDR3 protein: CASSLWGDSMNTEAFF
CDR3 DNA: TGTGCCAGCAGTTTATGGGGGGACAGCATGAACACTGAAGCTTTCTTT

V gene: TRBV2
D gene: TRBD2
clone size: -
J gene: TRBJ2-7
CDR3 protein: CAIGGLAGTSGEQYF
CDR3 DNA: TGTGCCATAGGGGGACTAGCGGGAACCTCGGGGGAGCAGTACTTC

V gene: TRBV6-6
D gene: -
clone size: few
J gene: TRBJ2-7
CDR3 protein: CASSLTRTRQYF
CDR3 DNA: TGTGCCAGCAGCCTCACGCGGACAAGGCAGTACTTC

V gene: TRBV13
D gene: -
clone size: -
J gene: TRBJ1-4
CDR3 protein: CASTDQGSEKLFF
CDR3 DNA: TGTGCCAGCACCGATCAGGGAAGTGAAAAACTGTTTTTT